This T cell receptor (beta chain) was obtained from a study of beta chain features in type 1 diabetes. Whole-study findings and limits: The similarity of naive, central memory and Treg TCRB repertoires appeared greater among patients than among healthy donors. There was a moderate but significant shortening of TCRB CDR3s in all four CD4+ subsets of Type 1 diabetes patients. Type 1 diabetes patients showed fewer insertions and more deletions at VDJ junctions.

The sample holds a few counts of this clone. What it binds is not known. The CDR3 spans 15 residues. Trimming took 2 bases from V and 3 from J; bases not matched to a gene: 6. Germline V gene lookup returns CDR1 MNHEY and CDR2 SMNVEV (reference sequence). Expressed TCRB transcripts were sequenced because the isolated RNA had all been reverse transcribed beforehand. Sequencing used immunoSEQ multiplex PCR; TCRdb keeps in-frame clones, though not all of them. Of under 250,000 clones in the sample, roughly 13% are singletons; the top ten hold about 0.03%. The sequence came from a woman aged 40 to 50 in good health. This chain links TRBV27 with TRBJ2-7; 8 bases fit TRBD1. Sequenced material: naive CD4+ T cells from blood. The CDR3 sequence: CASSLVRTGYYEQYF. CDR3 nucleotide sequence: TGTGCCAGCAGTTTAGTGCGGACAGGGTACTACGAGCAGTACTTC.